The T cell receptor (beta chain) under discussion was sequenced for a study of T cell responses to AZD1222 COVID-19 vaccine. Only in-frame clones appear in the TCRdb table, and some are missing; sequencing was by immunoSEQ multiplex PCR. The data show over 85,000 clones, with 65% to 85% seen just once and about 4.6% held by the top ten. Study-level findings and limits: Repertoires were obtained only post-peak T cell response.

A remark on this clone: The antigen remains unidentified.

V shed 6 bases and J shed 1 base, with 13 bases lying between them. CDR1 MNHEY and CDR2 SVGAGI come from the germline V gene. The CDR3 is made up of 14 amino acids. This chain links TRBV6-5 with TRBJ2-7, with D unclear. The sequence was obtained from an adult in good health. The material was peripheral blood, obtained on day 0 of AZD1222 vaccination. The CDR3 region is CASRPSQLSYEQYF. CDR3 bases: TGTGCCAGCAGACCCTCGCAGTTGTCCTACGAGCAGTACTTC.